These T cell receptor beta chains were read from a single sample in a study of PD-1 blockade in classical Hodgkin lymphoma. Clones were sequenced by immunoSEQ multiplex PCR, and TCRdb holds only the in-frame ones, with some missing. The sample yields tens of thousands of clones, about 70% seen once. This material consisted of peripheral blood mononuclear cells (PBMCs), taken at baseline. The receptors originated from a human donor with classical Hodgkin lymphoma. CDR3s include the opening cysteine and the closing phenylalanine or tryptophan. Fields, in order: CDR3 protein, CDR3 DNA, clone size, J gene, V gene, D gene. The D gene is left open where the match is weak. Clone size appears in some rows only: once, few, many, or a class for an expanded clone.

CDR3 protein: CASSIGLNNEQFF
CDR3 DNA: TGTGCCAGTAGTATCGGACTGAACAATGAGCAGTTCTTC
clone size: NA
J gene: TRBJ2-1
V gene: TRBV19
D gene: NA

CDR3 protein: CASSHRTDHEAFF
CDR3 DNA: TGTGCCAGCAGCCATCGGACAGACCACGAAGCTTTCTTT
clone size: NA
J gene: TRBJ1-1
V gene: TRBV7-9
D gene: NA

CDR3 protein: CASSFGTSDGEQYF
CDR3 DNA: TGTGCCAGCAGCTTTGGGACTAGCGACGGCGAGCAGTACTTC
clone size: once
J gene: TRBJ2-7
V gene: TRBV7-9
D gene: TRBD2

CDR3 protein: CASSTAGTGTGEKLFF
CDR3 DNA: TGTGCCAGTAGTACAGCCGGGACAGGGACGGGCGAAAAACTGTTTTTT
clone size: once
J gene: TRBJ1-4
V gene: TRBV19
D gene: TRBD1

CDR3 protein: CASSIVDLGRGYQPQHF
CDR3 DNA: TGTGCCAGTAGTATAGTGGATCTGGGGAGGGGGTACCAGCCCCAGCATTTT
clone size: NA
J gene: TRBJ1-5
V gene: TRBV19
D gene: NA

CDR3 protein: CASSLALGAYEQYF
CDR3 DNA: TGTGCCAGCAGCTTAGCGCTGGGAGCCTACGAGCAGTACTTC
clone size: NA
J gene: TRBJ2-7
V gene: TRBV7-2
D gene: NA

CDR3 protein: CASTYDRLNTEAFF
CDR3 DNA: TGTGCCAGCACTTACGACAGGCTAAACACTGAAGCTTTCTTT
clone size: NA
J gene: TRBJ1-1
V gene: TRBV2
D gene: NA

CDR3 protein: CASSYSGRNTEAFF
CDR3 DNA: TGTGCCAGCAGTTACTCGGGACGGAACACTGAAGCTTTCTTT
clone size: NA
J gene: TRBJ1-1
V gene: TRBV6-5
D gene: NA

CDR3 protein: CASSLVALGRRSTSTDTQYF
CDR3 DNA: TGTGCCAGCAGTTTAGTAGCGCTGGGGAGGAGGTCCACTAGCACAGATACGCAGTATTTT
clone size: NA
J gene: TRBJ2-3
V gene: TRBV28
D gene: NA

CDR3 protein: CAISESLGQGAGANVLTF
CDR3 DNA: TGTGCCATCAGTGAGTCTTTGGGACAGGGTGCTGGGGCCAACGTCCTGACTTTC
clone size: NA
J gene: TRBJ2-6
V gene: TRBV10-3
D gene: TRBD1

CDR3 protein: CASSLSPGLGDTEAFF
CDR3 DNA: TGTGCCAGCAGTTTATCCCCCGGACTCGGGGACACTGAAGCTTTCTTT
clone size: NA
J gene: TRBJ1-1
V gene: TRBV27
D gene: NA

CDR3 protein: CASSQDPGREQYF
CDR3 DNA: TGCGCCAGCAGCCAAGATCCGGGTCGCGAGCAGTACTTC
clone size: NA
J gene: TRBJ2-7
V gene: TRBV4-1
D gene: NA

CDR3 protein: CGVAGGDEQFF
CDR3 DNA: TGTGGCGTAGCGGGAGGGGATGAGCAGTTCTTC
clone size: NA
J gene: TRBJ2-1
V gene: TRBV7-9
D gene: TRBD2

CDR3 protein: CASRYQSTEAFF
CDR3 DNA: TGTGCCAGCAGGTACCAGAGTACTGAAGCTTTCTTT
clone size: NA
J gene: TRBJ1-1
V gene: TRBV6-6
D gene: NA

CDR3 protein: CAGRQANEKLFF
CDR3 DNA: TGTGCCGGAAGACAGGCGAATGAAAAACTGTTTTTT
clone size: NA
J gene: TRBJ1-4
V gene: TRBV30
D gene: NA

CDR3 protein: CASGASWSASMREQFF
CDR3 DNA: TGTGCCAGCGGGGCCTCTTGGTCCGCCTCTATGAGGGAGCAGTTCTTC
clone size: NA
J gene: TRBJ2-1
V gene: TRBV27
D gene: NA

CDR3 protein: CASRTTGFSNQPQHF
CDR3 DNA: TGTGCCAGCAGAACAACAGGTTTTAGCAATCAGCCCCAGCATTTT
clone size: NA
J gene: TRBJ1-5
V gene: TRBV6-5
D gene: NA

CDR3 protein: CASRSQETGFLEQYF
CDR3 DNA: TGTGCCAGCAGATCCCAAGAGACAGGCTTTTTGGAGCAGTACTTC
clone size: once
J gene: TRBJ2-7
V gene: TRBV6-5
D gene: NA

CDR3 protein: CATRDIGTDTQYF
CDR3 DNA: TGTGCCACCAGGGACATCGGCACAGATACGCAGTATTTT
clone size: NA
J gene: TRBJ2-3
V gene: TRBV28
D gene: NA

CDR3 protein: CASRLAGGGTGELFF
CDR3 DNA: TGTGCCAGCCGGCTAGCGGGAGGGGGCACCGGGGAGCTGTTTTTT
clone size: NA
J gene: TRBJ2-2
V gene: TRBV7-2
D gene: TRBD2

CDR3 protein: CASSFTTAYEQYF
CDR3 DNA: TGCGCCAGCAGCTTCACGACAGCGTACGAGCAGTACTTC
clone size: NA
J gene: TRBJ2-7
V gene: TRBV5-1
D gene: NA

CDR3 protein: CASSRLGPSYEQYF
CDR3 DNA: TGTGCCAGCAGCCGTCTTGGCCCTTCCTACGAGCAGTACTTC
clone size: NA
J gene: TRBJ2-7
V gene: TRBV14
D gene: NA

CDR3 protein: CASAREHGYNEQFF
CDR3 DNA: TGTGCCAGCGCTCGGGAGCATGGATACAATGAGCAGTTCTTC
clone size: NA
J gene: TRBJ2-1
V gene: TRBV7-2
D gene: NA

CDR3 protein: CASSLRAGESYEQYF
CDR3 DNA: TGTGCCAGCAGTTTACGGGCGGGAGAGTCCTACGAGCAGTACTTC
clone size: NA
J gene: TRBJ2-7
V gene: TRBV27
D gene: TRBD2

CDR3 protein: CATSRLTGKETQYF
CDR3 DNA: TGTGCCACCAGCAGGCTGACAGGGAAAGAGACCCAGTACTTC
clone size: once
J gene: TRBJ2-5
V gene: TRBV15
D gene: TRBD1

CDR3 protein: CASSSLSAGQFF
CDR3 DNA: TGTGCCAGCAGTAGTCTTTCGGCTGGGCAGTTCTTC
clone size: NA
J gene: TRBJ2-1
V gene: TRBV14
D gene: NA

CDR3 protein: CAWSVDGETQYF
CDR3 DNA: TGTGCCTGGAGTGTAGATGGTGAGACCCAGTACTTC
clone size: NA
J gene: TRBJ2-5
V gene: TRBV30
D gene: NA

CDR3 protein: CASSPDFYEQYF
CDR3 DNA: TGTGCCAGCAGCCCCGACTTCTACGAGCAGTACTTC
clone size: NA
J gene: TRBJ2-7
V gene: TRBV9
D gene: NA

CDR3 protein: CASSPGWDSGNTIYF
CDR3 DNA: TGTGCCAGCTCACCCGGGTGGGACTCTGGAAACACCATATATTTT
clone size: few
J gene: TRBJ1-3
V gene: TRBV18
D gene: NA

CDR3 protein: CASYQEKLFF
CDR3 DNA: TGTGCCAGCTATCAAGAAAAACTGTTTTTT
clone size: once
J gene: TRBJ1-4
V gene: TRBV25-1
D gene: NA

CDR3 protein: CASSYAQGSQPQHF
CDR3 DNA: TGTGCCAGCAGTTACGCACAGGGGAGTCAGCCCCAGCATTTT
clone size: NA
J gene: TRBJ1-5
V gene: TRBV6-5
D gene: TRBD1

CDR3 protein: CASSFTLRDTQYF
CDR3 DNA: TGTGCCAGCAGTTTTACCCTCAGGGATACGCAGTATTTT
clone size: few
J gene: TRBJ2-3
V gene: TRBV27
D gene: NA

CDR3 protein: CASSAAARSSGANVLTF
CDR3 DNA: TGTGCCAGCAGCGCCGCAGCGCGGTCGTCTGGGGCCAACGTCCTGACTTTC
clone size: once
J gene: TRBJ2-6
V gene: TRBV9
D gene: NA

CDR3 protein: CASSLAGPNQPQHF
CDR3 DNA: TGTGCCAGCAGCTTGGCAGGGCCAAATCAGCCCCAGCATTTT
clone size: NA
J gene: TRBJ1-5
V gene: TRBV7-2
D gene: NA

CDR3 protein: CASSSKPGTQNYEQYF
CDR3 DNA: TGCGCCAGCAGCTCGAAACCCGGGACACAAAACTACGAGCAGTACTTC
clone size: NA
J gene: TRBJ2-7
V gene: TRBV5-1
D gene: NA

CDR3 protein: CASSENPRREQFF
CDR3 DNA: TGTGCCAGCAGTGAAAATCCCCGCCGGGAGCAGTTCTTC
clone size: NA
J gene: TRBJ2-1
V gene: TRBV6-1
D gene: NA

CDR3 protein: CASRRQGGNTIYF
CDR3 DNA: TGTGCCAGCAGAAGACAGGGGGGGAACACCATATATTTT
clone size: few
J gene: TRBJ1-3
V gene: TRBV27
D gene: TRBD1

CDR3 protein: CASTRQGARGNTIYF
CDR3 DNA: TGCGCCAGCACCCGACAGGGGGCGAGGGGAAACACCATATATTTT
clone size: NA
J gene: TRBJ1-3
V gene: TRBV4-1
D gene: TRBD1

CDR3 protein: CASSLTGLYGYTF
CDR3 DNA: TGTGCCAGCAGCCTTACAGGCCTCTATGGCTACACCTTC
clone size: NA
J gene: TRBJ1-2
V gene: TRBV7-9
D gene: NA

CDR3 protein: CAWSDWGAGGGGELFF
CDR3 DNA: TGTGCCTGGAGTGACTGGGGGGCCGGTGGCGGCGGGGAGCTGTTTTTT
clone size: NA
J gene: TRBJ2-2
V gene: TRBV30
D gene: NA

CDR3 protein: CSVVSGTGGLGTEAFF
CDR3 DNA: TGCAGCGTTGTATCAGGGACAGGGGGCCTAGGCACTGAAGCTTTCTTT
clone size: NA
J gene: TRBJ1-1
V gene: TRBV29-1
D gene: TRBD1

CDR3 protein: CASGLGISEAFF
CDR3 DNA: TGTGCTAGTGGTTTGGGTATCTCTGAAGCTTTCTTT
clone size: NA
J gene: TRBJ1-1
V gene: TRBV12-5
D gene: NA

CDR3 protein: CASSMDRALTEAFF
CDR3 DNA: TGTGCCAGTAGTATGGACCGGGCCCTCACTGAAGCTTTCTTT
clone size: NA
J gene: TRBJ1-1
V gene: TRBV19
D gene: NA

CDR3 protein: CASSLPALGVPTGELFF
CDR3 DNA: TGTGCCAGCAGCTTACCGGCTCTCGGCGTCCCCACCGGGGAGCTGTTTTTT
clone size: NA
J gene: TRBJ2-2
V gene: TRBV7-2
D gene: NA

CDR3 protein: CASSWTAKETQYF
CDR3 DNA: TGTGCCAGCAGTTGGACAGCCAAAGAGACCCAGTACTTC
clone size: NA
J gene: TRBJ2-5
V gene: TRBV27
D gene: NA

CDR3 protein: CSVEGLSYEQYF
CDR3 DNA: TGCAGCGTTGAGGGTCTTAGCTACGAGCAGTACTTC
clone size: NA
J gene: TRBJ2-7
V gene: TRBV29-1
D gene: NA

CDR3 protein: CASSRGTGTYYDGSF
CDR3 DNA: TGTGCCAGCAGCCGAGGGACAGGGACCTACTATGACGGGTCCTTC
clone size: NA
J gene: TRBJ1-2
V gene: TRBV7-2
D gene: TRBD1

CDR3 protein: CASSLGILLPTEAFF
CDR3 DNA: TGTGCCAGCAGCTTGGGGATCCTCCTTCCCACTGAAGCTTTCTTT
clone size: NA
J gene: TRBJ1-1
V gene: TRBV7-6
D gene: NA

CDR3 protein: CASSLDPAPSGNTIYF
CDR3 DNA: TGTGCCAGCAGCTTAGATCCAGCTCCCTCTGGAAACACCATATATTTT
clone size: NA
J gene: TRBJ1-3
V gene: TRBV7-2
D gene: NA

CDR3 protein: CASNDRQTTNEKLFF
CDR3 DNA: TGTGCCAGTAATGACAGGCAGACAACTAATGAAAAACTGTTTTTT
clone size: NA
J gene: TRBJ1-4
V gene: TRBV19
D gene: NA

CDR3 protein: CASSDARGRAEAFF
CDR3 DNA: TGTGCCAGTAGTGATGCGAGGGGCCGCGCTGAAGCTTTCTTT
clone size: NA
J gene: TRBJ1-1
V gene: TRBV19
D gene: NA

CDR3 protein: CAISDPGWATEAFF
CDR3 DNA: TGTGCCATCAGTGACCCGGGTTGGGCCACTGAAGCTTTCTTT
clone size: NA
J gene: TRBJ1-1
V gene: TRBV10-3
D gene: NA

CDR3 protein: CASSPLRQGAGEQYF
CDR3 DNA: TGTGCCAGCAGCCCCTTAAGGCAGGGGGCGGGTGAGCAGTACTTC
clone size: NA
J gene: TRBJ2-7
V gene: TRBV6-5
D gene: TRBD1